This TCR beta chain was identified during a study of cytomegalovirus exposure and HLA in healthy donors. Study-level information: Approximately 85 million unique TCRs from HLA-typed donors made up an early data release. Study outcomes and limitations: Later analysis showed most CMV-associated TCR beta chains appearing HLA-restricted. A cluster of highly shared sequence variants was likely a sequencing artifact.

PCR employed 60 Vbeta and 13 Jbeta primers. TCRdb's table, derived via immunoSEQ multiplex PCR, lists solely in-frame clones and lacks some. The sample holds roughly 160,000 clones; around 72% are singletons and the top ten take 3.1%. Comments on this clone: The antigen is undetermined.

This CDR3 comprises 16 residues. CDR1 and CDR2 from the germline V gene are SQVTM and ANQGSEA. With V trimmed by 6 bases and J by 1 base, 10 bases remained unmatched. The chain couples TRBV29-1 to TRBJ1-3, with 9 nucleotides matching TRBD1. This clonotype originated in a woman between 50 and 59 years old in good health and CMV-seropositive. The source material was PBMCs. CDR3 region: CSVKHRTGASGNTIYF. DNA for the CDR3: TGCAGCGTAAAACATCGGACAGGGGCGTCTGGAAACACCATATATTTT. The entire variable domain, with the rest obtained from reference TRBV29-1 and TRBJ1-3, is as follows: SAVISQKPSRDICQRGTSLTIQCQVDSQVTMMFWYRQQPGQSLTLIATANQGSEATYESGFVIDKFPISRPNLTFSTLTVSNMSPEDSSIYLCSVKHRTGASGNTIYFGEGSWLTVV.